This T cell receptor beta chain was captured by sequencing in a study of blood T cells in healthy people across ages. The V and J ends lost 7 bases and 5 bases respectively, with 5 bases between them. The germline CDR1 and CDR2 sequences are SQVTM and ANQGSEA. The CDR3 sequence is 10 residues long. A minimum of 6 million PBMCs was isolated per sample. This clonotype was seen a handful of times. A second PCR of roughly 6 to 12 cycles used a sample-barcoded 5' primer and a J-beta primer mix. TCRdb redid the calling of the 5' RACE reads with MiXCR, one entry per CDR3 protein. The sample lists fewer than 800,000 distinct CDR3 sequences, around a quarter seen once, with under 10% in the top ten. The same data also contributed to another study, on T cells of mothers and their children. That paper adds: Among related mother-child pairs, overlap was slightly higher than in unrelated pairs, though not significantly.

The sequence was obtained from a boy younger than 18 in good health. This chain links TRBV29-1 with TRBJ1-4; no definite D call. Material for sequencing was blood. The CDR3 bases are TGCAGCGCCATAAATGAAAAACTGTTTTTT. Encoded protein: CSAINEKLFF.